These T cell receptor beta chains were read from a single sample in a study of Graves' ophthalmopathy and Graves' hyperthyroidism. A single record per CDR3 protein comes from TCRdb applying MiXCR to the multiplex PCR reads. The sample holds approximately 210,000 distinct CDR3 sequences, under 30% seen once. Source material: peripheral blood. These receptors were collected from a man between 50 and 59 years old with Graves' ophthalmopathy. Each CDR3 is given without its conserved first and last residue. The D gene is left open where the match is weak.

d_gene: TRBD2; v_gene: TRBV12-3/TRBV12-4; CDR3aa: ASSFGGDSYEQY
d_gene: .; v_gene: TRBV11-2; CDR3aa: ASSLDPGWDGAYEQY
d_gene: .; v_gene: TRBV19; CDR3aa: ASSIGGTLNSPLH
d_gene: TRBD2; v_gene: TRBV29-1; CDR3aa: SVESQRVAGGEQY
d_gene: .; v_gene: TRBV6-1; CDR3aa: ASSEPGQLHQPQH
d_gene: .; v_gene: TRBV6-2/TRBV6-3; CDR3aa: ASSFGLSTEAF
d_gene: TRBD1; v_gene: TRBV7-3; CDR3aa: ASSSDRGTEAF
d_gene: .; v_gene: TRBV2; CDR3aa: ASRVRGTEAF
d_gene: TRBD2; v_gene: TRBV28; CDR3aa: ASSFGGLAAGELF
d_gene: TRBD2; v_gene: TRBV12-3/TRBV12-4; CDR3aa: ASSGPSGGREGLYEQY
d_gene: .; v_gene: TRBV4-1; CDR3aa: ASSQQAGTYEQY
d_gene: .; v_gene: TRBV10-2; CDR3aa: ASSEGRPYGYT
d_gene: .; v_gene: TRBV15; CDR3aa: ATSRPQGNSNQPQH